Each of the 2 T cell receptor beta chains below was sequenced from the same sample in a study of blood T cell repertoires in COVID-19. The data were produced by immunoSEQ multiplex PCR, yet TCRdb's version contains in-frame clones alone and is incomplete. The sample has approximately 300,000 clones, around 92% seen once. The sequenced sample was peripheral blood. Source of these receptors: a man aged 18 to 29 who had recovered from COVID-19.

The chain couples TRBV6-5 to TRBJ1-5; no firm D call. The CDR3 spans 13 residues. Germline V gene data show CDR1 as MNHEY and CDR2 as SVGAGI. V lost 5 bases and J lost 10, with 15 bases in between. The CDR3 protein is CASSREPIQPQHF. CDR3 nucleotide sequence: TGTGCCAGCAGTCGGGAGCCTATACAACCCCAGCATTTT.

Here the CDR3 DNA reads TGCAGCGTTGTGGTTGCGGGTGCGGTCCCTGAAGCTTTCTTT. Its protein is CSVVVAGAVPEAFF. The chain has TRBV29-1 and TRBJ1-1; unclear D gene. The CDR3 sequence is 14 residues long. Trimming removed 4 bases from V and 6 bases from J, with 18 bases in between. Germline assignment: CDR1 SQVTM and CDR2 ANQGSEA.